Below are 26 T cell receptor beta chains sequenced from a single sample in a study of Ad26.COV2.S vaccination and SARS-CoV-2 variants. Documented treatment: around 19 received Ad26.COV2.S at low or high dose, single or two shots; about 5 received placebo; per-sample allocation not given. Sampling was done on day 63 after the first vaccine or placebo injection. Method: immunoSEQ multiplex PCR; TCRdb's copy keeps in-frame clones and lacks some. The table records 440,000 or so clones, around 91% of them present only once. Source: peripheral blood, taken in a trial of Ad26.COV2.S vaccine versus placebo. The receptors were sampled from a person between 18 and 60 years old who received the Ad26.COV2.S COVID-19 vaccine or a placebo.

This rearrangement joins TRBV7-9 to TRBJ2-5, with D possibly called TRBD1 or TRBD2 (6 bases each). Germline V gene data show CDR1 as SEHNR and CDR2 as FQNEAQ (reference sequence). Trimming removed 4 bases at V and 5 bases at J, with 11 bases between. The CDR3 runs 13 residues. CDR3 DNA sequence: TGTGCCAGCAGCTCGCTCGGGGGCGAGACCCAGTACTTC. Amino acids: CASSSLGGETQYF.

In its sample, this clone was seen a few times. V gene TRBV18 combines with J gene TRBJ2-7, with TRBD2 identical over 8 bases. CDR3 length: 15 amino acids. V shed 2 bases, J shed 3 bases, and the junction held 6 bases outside the gene matches. Germline-derived CDR1 and CDR2 are KGHSH and LQKENI. The CDR3 region has the DNA TGTGCCAGCTCACCAGTCAGCGGGAGTTACTACGAGCAGTACTTC. Translated, it gives CASSPVSGSYYEQYF.

The CDR3 spells CASSLWAGADTQYF. The CDR3, as DNA: TGCGCCAGCAGCTTGTGGGCAGGGGCAGATACGCAGTATTTT. V is TRBV5-1 and J is TRBJ2-3, with a weak D call TRBD1 (6 bases). Germline loops: CDR1 SGHRS, CDR2 YFSETQ. The CDR3 extends over 14 amino acids. V dropped 1 base and J dropped 4 bases, with 10 bases sitting between them.

Only one count was recorded for this clone. Other DNA sequences of this sample code for an identical CDR3. The chain couples TRBV7-3 to TRBJ2-2, with TRBD1 matching 9 bases. Germline CDR1 reads SGHTA; CDR2 reads FQGTGA. After removal of 4 bases from V and 5 bases from J, the junction contained 5 bases not matched to a gene. The CDR3 spans 15 residues. The CDR3 protein is CASSSTGGSTGELFF. For the CDR3, the DNA is TGTGCCAGCAGCTCTACAGGGGGCTCTACCGGGGAGCTGTTTTTT. The whole variable domain, filled in from reference TRBV7-3 and TRBJ2-2, reads GAGVSQTPSNKVTEKGKYVELRCDPISGHTALYWYRQSLGQGPEFLIYFQGTGAADDSGLPNDRFFAVRPEGSVSTLKIQRTERGDSAVYLCASSSTGGSTGELFFGEGSRLTVL.

This chain uses TRBV25-1 with TRBJ1-1; 9 positions agree with TRBD1. V lost 4 bases, J lost 1 base, and 13 bases stayed unmatched. CDR1 and CDR2 from the germline V gene are MGHDK and SYGVNS. This CDR3 is 18 amino acids long. The CDR3 here is CASSALRQGEKGNTEAFF. The CDR3 DNA is TGTGCCAGCAGTGCCCTCCGACAGGGGGAGAAGGGGAACACTGAAGCTTTCTTT.

The gene calls are TRBV6-4 and TRBJ2-3; either TRBD1 or TRBD2 may fit D (5 bases each). In germline, CDR1 is MRHNA, CDR2 SNTAGT. V lost 5 bases, J lost 0 bases, and 12 bases lay in between. The CDR3 covers 15 residues. The CDR3 sequence: CASSRDLTSTDTQYF. DNA for the CDR3: TGTGCCAGCAGTCGGGACCTCACTAGCACAGATACGCAGTATTTT.

The sample holds one count of this clone. The chain has TRBV5-1 and TRBJ2-7, with 12 positions matching TRBD2. The CDR3 covers 15 residues. The germline CDR1 and CDR2 sequences are SGHRS and YFSETQ. The ends lost 4 bases at V and 6 bases at J; junction bases unmatched: 8. DNA of the CDR3: TGCGCCAGCAGCGTGACTAGCGGGGGTTTTGGCGAGCAGTACTTC. It encodes CASSVTSGGFGEQYF.

This clone was found once. This chain connects TRBV3-1 (or the pseudogene TRBV3-2) to TRBJ2-5; D is unclear. Germline lookup yields CDR1 LGHDT and CDR2 YNNKEL (reference sequence). Trimming removed 0 bases at V and 4 bases at J, with 15 bases between. The CDR3 loop spans 16 amino acids. The chain's CDR3 is CASSQDVMLVRETQYF. CDR3 bases: TGTGCCAGCAGCCAAGACGTCATGTTAGTTAGAGAGACCCAGTACTTC.

The V and J genes are TRBV6-2 or TRBV6-3 and TRBJ2-1, with 14 nucleotides matching TRBD2. With 2 bases clipped from V and 4 bases from J, the junction kept 4 bases outside the gene matches. The CDR3 is made up of 17 amino acids. Per the germline V gene, CDR1 is MNHEY and CDR2 is SVGEGT. The CDR3 reads CASSYHRTSGRYNEQFF. The CDR3 nucleotides read TGTGCCAGCAGTTACCATAGGACTAGCGGGAGGTACAATGAGCAGTTCTTC.

J is TRBJ2-7 and V is TRBV18; tentative D call: TRBD1 (6 bases). The V end lost 2 bases, the J end lost 1 base, and 12 bases lay between the germline ends. The CDR3 totals 15 residues. Germline lookup yields CDR1 KGHSH and CDR2 LQKENI. The CDR3: CASSPWAQGSYEQYF. As DNA, the CDR3 is TGTGCCAGCTCACCATGGGCACAGGGATCCTACGAGCAGTACTTC.

The chain combines TRBV29-1 with TRBJ2-1; D may be TRBD1 or TRBD2 (5 bases each). This CDR3 has 11 amino acids. V lost 8 bases to trimming and J lost 10 bases, with 15 bases between them. Germline CDR1 SQVTM, CDR2 ANQGSEA. CDR3 loop: CSSREGWEQFF. The CDR3, as DNA: TGCAGCTCCCGTGAGGGGTGGGAGCAGTTCTTC.

The rearrangement uses TRBV13 and TRBJ1-1, with 10 bases identical to TRBD1. The ends lost 5 bases at V and 6 bases at J; junction bases unmatched: 12. The CDR3 covers 16 residues. The germline V gene has CDR1 PRHDT and CDR2 FYEKMQ (reference sequence). The CDR3 nucleotides read TGTGCCAGCAGCGACGACAGGGGGCCGGGTAGCCCTGAAGCTTTCTTT. Residues: CASSDDRGPGSPEAFF.

The gene calls are TRBV7-8 and TRBJ2-5; D gene unclear. The CDR3 totals 14 residues. V lost 5 bases to trimming and J lost 2 bases, with 12 bases between them. Germline V lookup: CDR1 SGHVS, CDR2 FQNEAQ. The CDR3 nucleotides are TGTGCCAGCAGCCCCAATCCTGTACAAGAGACCCAGTACTTC. Amino acids: CASSPNPVQETQYF.

The genes are TRBV19 and TRBJ2-5, with TRBD2 matching over 11 bases. Germline V gives CDR1 LNHDA, CDR2 SQIVND (reference sequence). The CDR3 covers 12 residues. The CDR3 loop is CAPVAGGETQYF. Written as DNA, the CDR3 is TGTGCTCCAGTAGCGGGAGGGGAGACCCAGTACTTC.

Notes on this clone: In the same sample, other DNA sequences code for this CDR3. The V gene is TRBV12-3 or TRBV12-4, the J gene TRBJ1-6; D is possibly TRBD1 (6 bases). Trimming took 6 bases from V and 10 from J, leaving 13 bases between them. CDR3 length: 13 residues. The CDR3 sequence: CASSLQGPSPLHF. DNA for the CDR3: TGTGCCAGCAGCCTACAGGGCCCCTCACCCCTCCACTTT.

This chain links TRBV18 with TRBJ1-3; TRBD1 agrees at 8 bases. Germline CDR1 is KGHSH and CDR2 is LQKENI. This CDR3 has 16 residues. V lost 4 bases and J lost 3; bases outside the gene matches: 8. The CDR3 region is CASSLGQGLGGNTIYF. In DNA form, the CDR3 reads TGTGCCAGCTCACTCGGACAGGGATTGGGTGGAAACACCATATATTTT.

This clone was seen just once. The chain recombines TRBV21-1 with TRBJ2-7. TRBV21-1 is recorded as a pseudogene. The CDR3 has 16 amino acids. This chain's CDR3 is CASSVPGPREGGEQYF. CDR3 nucleotide sequence: TGTGCCAGCAGCGTACCGGGACCGCGAGAGGGGGGCGAGCAGTACTTC.

This chain uses TRBV7-9 with TRBJ1-2; D is unclear. The CDR3 contains 13 residues. With 5 bases removed from V and 4 bases from J, the gap between germline ends came to 11 bases. CDR1 SEHNR and CDR2 FQNEAQ come from the germline V gene (reference sequence). The CDR3 DNA is TGTGCCAGCAGCCCTGACAAGACCTATGGCTACACCTTC. Translation gives CASSPDKTYGYTF.

V and J are TRBV5-1 and TRBJ2-1, with D uncertain. The CDR3 is made up of 11 amino acids. The V end lost 0 bases, the J end lost 10 bases, and 5 bases lay between the germline ends. The V gene's germline CDR1 is SGHRS and CDR2 YFSETQ. This chain's CDR3 is CASSLEAEQFF. CDR3 coding DNA: TGCGCCAGCAGCTTGGAGGCAGAGCAGTTCTTC.

The J gene is TRBJ2-3, the V gene TRBV7-9; D not certain. CDR3 size: 14 residues. CDR1 is SEHNR, CDR2 FQNEAQ, per germline (reference sequence). With 6 bases removed from V and 1 base from J, the gap between germline ends came to 11 bases. The CDR3 nucleotides are TGTGCCAGCAGTTTCAGTGACGGCACAGATACGCAGTATTTT. Translation gives CASSFSDGTDTQYF. The full variable domain, in which reference TRBV7-9 and TRBJ2-3 provide the parts outside the CDR3, is DTGVSQNPRHKITKRGQNVTFRCDPISEHNRLYWYRQTLGQGPEFLTYFQNEAQLEKSRLLSDRFSAERPKGSFSTLEIQRTEQGDSAMYLCASSFSDGTDTQYFGPGTRLTVL.

This chain joins TRBV19 and TRBJ2-7, with unresolved D. The CDR3 sequence is 16 residues long. Germline V gene sequence: CDR1 LNHDA, CDR2 SQIVND (reference sequence). Trimming removed 1 base from V and 4 bases from J, with 17 bases in between. The chain's CDR3 is CASSIVGPPHKYEQYF. The CDR3 nucleotides read TGTGCCAGTAGTATAGTTGGACCTCCCCATAAATACGAGCAGTACTTC.

This chain connects TRBV29-1 to TRBJ2-1; weak D call: TRBD2 (6 bases). The germline V gene has CDR1 SQVTM and CDR2 ANQGSEA. With 6 bases removed from V and 1 base from J, the gap between germline ends came to 22 bases. The CDR3 spans 17 residues. The CDR3 DNA sequence: TGCAGCGTGGCCACTGACGGGAGATCTGGGTCCTACAATGAGCAGTTCTTC. Protein sequence: CSVATDGRSGSYNEQFF.

The chain has TRBV25-1 and TRBJ2-2, with 8 bases lining up with TRBD2. The trim removed 1 base at V and 1 base at J, leaving 8 bases unmatched. This CDR3 comprises 18 residues. Germline V gene data show CDR1 as MGHDK and CDR2 as SYGVNS. CDR3 DNA: TGTGCCAGCAGTGAATCCGCGGGGGGCCCAAGGAACACCGGGGAGCTGTTTTTT. Translating it yields CASSESAGGPRNTGELFF.

The chain is built from TRBV7-2 and TRBJ1-2; TRBD1 is a possible D gene (5 bases). Per the germline V gene, CDR1 is SGHTA and CDR2 is FQGNSA. The V end was cut by 5 bases, the J end by 7 bases, with 14 bases between. The CDR3 covers 13 residues. In nucleotides, the CDR3 is TGTGCCAGCAGCCTCGGGGAGGGGTTTGGCTACACCTTC. It codes for CASSLGEGFGYTF.

This rearrangement joins TRBV7-2 to TRBJ1-5; D remains unclear. The CDR3 totals 13 residues. CDR1 and CDR2 from the germline V gene are SGHTA and FQGNSA. The V end was cut by 4 bases, the J end by 2 bases, with 6 bases between. CDR3 amino acids: CASSSQGNQPQHF. CDR3 in DNA: TGTGCCAGCAGCTCCCAGGGCAATCAGCCCCAGCATTTT.

On this clone itself: It is unclear where the CDR3 begins or ends on the DNA, so no DNA is shown, and the CDR3 is as TCRdb lists it. The V and J genes are TRBV5-1 and TRBJ2-5; the table's TRBD2 call for D was not verified on the DNA. The CDR3 region is 16 residues in length, termini included. Germline values: CDR1 SGHRS, CDR2 YFSETQ. CDR3 region: CASSLEETSGRESQYF.